This TCR beta chain was identified in a study of cytomegalovirus exposure and HLA in healthy donors. Points on this clone: The target antigen is unknown.

The CDR3 extends over 14 amino acids. Germline lookup yields CDR1 MNHEY and CDR2 SMNVEV (reference sequence). Trimming took 3 bases from V and 5 from J, leaving 11 bases between them. Study conclusions and caveats: Later analysis showed most CMV-associated TCR beta chains appearing HLA-restricted. Some public TCRs appeared in many individuals, while most sequences were rare.

PCR was performed using 60 Vbeta and 13 Jbeta primers. Measured with immunoSEQ multiplex PCR; TCRdb has only the in-frame clones, and not every one. The table for this sample gives 150,000 to 200,000 clones. The source is a woman in her late teens or twenties in good health and CMV-seropositive. This rearrangement joins TRBV27 to TRBJ2-1; D is undetermined. Sequencing input: PBMCs. The CDR3 DNA reads as TGTGCCAGCAGTTTTCCGGGTCTCAACAATGAGCAGTTCTTC. The encoded protein is CASSFPGLNNEQFF.